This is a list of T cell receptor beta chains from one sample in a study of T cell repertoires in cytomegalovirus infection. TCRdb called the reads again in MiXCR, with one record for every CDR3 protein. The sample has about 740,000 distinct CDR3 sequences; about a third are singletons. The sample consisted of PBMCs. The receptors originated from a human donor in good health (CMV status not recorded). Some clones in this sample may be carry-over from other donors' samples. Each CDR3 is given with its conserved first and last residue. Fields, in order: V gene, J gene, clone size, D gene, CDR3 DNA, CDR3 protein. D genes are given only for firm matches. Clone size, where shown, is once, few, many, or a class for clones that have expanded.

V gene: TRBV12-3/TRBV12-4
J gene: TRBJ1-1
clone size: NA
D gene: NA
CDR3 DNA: TGTTCCAGCAGGGAACAACTGAACACTGAAGCTTTCTTT
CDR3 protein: CSSREQLNTEAFF

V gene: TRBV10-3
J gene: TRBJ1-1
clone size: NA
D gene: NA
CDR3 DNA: TGTGCCATCAGTGAGAGACCTCCTGTGAACACTGAAGCTTTCTTT
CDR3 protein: CAISERPPVNTEAFF

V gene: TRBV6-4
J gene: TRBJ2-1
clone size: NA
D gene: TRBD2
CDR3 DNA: TGTGCCAGCAGAAGGAGCGGGGGGGTTGATGAGCAGTTCTTC
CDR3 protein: CASRRSGGVDEQFF

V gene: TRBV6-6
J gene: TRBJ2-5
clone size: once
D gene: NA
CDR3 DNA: TGTGCCAGCAACCGGGGCAGTACATCACAAGAGACCCAGTACTTC
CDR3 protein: CASNRGSTSQETQYF

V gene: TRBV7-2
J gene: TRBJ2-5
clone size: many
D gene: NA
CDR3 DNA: TGTGCCAGCAGACTTGGGCGGTCGGGGGAGACCCAGTACTTC
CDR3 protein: CASRLGRSGETQYF

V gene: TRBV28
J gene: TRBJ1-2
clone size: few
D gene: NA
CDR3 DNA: TGTGCCAGCAAACAGGGAGTACATGGCTACACCTTC
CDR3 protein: CASKQGVHGYTF

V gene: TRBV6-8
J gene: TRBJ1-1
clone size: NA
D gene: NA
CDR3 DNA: TGTGCCAGCATATATGGGGACATATCTGAAGCTTTCTTT
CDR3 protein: CASIYGDISEAFF

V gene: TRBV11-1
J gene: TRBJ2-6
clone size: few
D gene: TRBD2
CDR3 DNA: TGTGCCAGCAGCTGGACTAGCGGGAGGGCCCGAGGGGCCAACGTCCTGACTTTC
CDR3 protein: CASSWTSGRARGANVLTF

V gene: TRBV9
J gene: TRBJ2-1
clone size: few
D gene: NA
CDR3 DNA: TGTGCCAGCAGCGCCAAGGACTACAATGAGCAGTTCTTC
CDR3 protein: CASSAKDYNEQFF

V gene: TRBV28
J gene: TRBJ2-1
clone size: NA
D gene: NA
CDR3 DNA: TGTGCCAGCAGTTTAGCGCACAGCTCCTACAATGAGCAGTTCTTC
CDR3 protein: CASSLAHSSYNEQFF

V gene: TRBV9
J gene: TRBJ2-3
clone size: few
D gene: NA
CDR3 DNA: TGTGCCAGCAGCGTAGGCGGGACGGAGGCAGATACGCAGTATTTT
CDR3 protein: CASSVGGTEADTQYF

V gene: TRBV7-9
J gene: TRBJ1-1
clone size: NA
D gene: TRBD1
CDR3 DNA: TGTGCCAGCAGCTTAGTGGAGGGGGCTAGGAGTGAAGCTTTCTTT
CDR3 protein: CASSLVEGARSEAFF

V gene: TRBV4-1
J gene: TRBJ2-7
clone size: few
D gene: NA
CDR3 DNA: TGCGCCAGCAGCCAAGGGATTTTGGCCTACGAGCAGTACTTC
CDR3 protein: CASSQGILAYEQYF

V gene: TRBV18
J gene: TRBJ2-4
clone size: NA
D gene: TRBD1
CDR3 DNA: TGTGCCAGCTCGTCGATGCGCGGACAGGGGTCGAACATTCAGTACTTC
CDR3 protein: CASSSMRGQGSNIQYF

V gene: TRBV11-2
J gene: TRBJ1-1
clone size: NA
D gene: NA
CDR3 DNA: TGTGCCAGCAGCTTAGGCAGTGGGACATTTGAAGCTTTCTTT
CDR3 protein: CASSLGSGTFEAFF

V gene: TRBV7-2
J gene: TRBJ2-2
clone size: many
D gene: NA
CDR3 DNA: TGTGCCAGCAGCTTAGCGGGGGGCGGCACCGGGGAGCTGTTTTTT
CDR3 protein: CASSLAGGGTGELFF

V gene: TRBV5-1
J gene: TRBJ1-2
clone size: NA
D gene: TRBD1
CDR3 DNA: TGCGCCAGCAGCAGAGAGGGACAGAACTATGGCTACACCTTC
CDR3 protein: CASSREGQNYGYTF

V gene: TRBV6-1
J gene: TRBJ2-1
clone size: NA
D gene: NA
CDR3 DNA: TGTGCCAGCAGTGGTGAATTTCGGGATGAGCAGTTCTTC
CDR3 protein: CASSGEFRDEQFF

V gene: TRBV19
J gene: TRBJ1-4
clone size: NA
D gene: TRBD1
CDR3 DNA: TGTGCCAGTAGCACCCCCGGGGACAGGGGGCGAGATGAAAAACTGTTTTTT
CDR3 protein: CASSTPGDRGRDEKLFF

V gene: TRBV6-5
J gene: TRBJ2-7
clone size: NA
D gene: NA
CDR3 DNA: TGTGCCAGCAGTTACTCCGAGGTGACGGTGCAGTACTTC
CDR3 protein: CASSYSEVTVQYF